The 13 T cell receptor beta chains in this list originate from one sample, sequenced in a study of read filtering for tumor transcriptome and immune sequencing. From roughly 390 ng of RNA, a library with molecular barcoded alpha/delta and beta/gamma adaptors was made. TCRdb analysed the reads with MiXCR anew, one entry per CDR3 protein. The sample shows about 39,000 distinct CDR3 sequences, roughly an eighth of them seen only once. Input material: a population of CD138-negative cells sorted from bone marrow. These TCRs come from a donor at least 40 years old with multiple myeloma.

This clonotype was detected ten times or more. The CDR3, as DNA: TGTGCCAGCAGTTTATCCGGGACAGATACGCAGTATTTT. Residues: CASSLSGTDTQYF. The rearrangement uses TRBV28 and TRBJ2-3; D call uncertain. Germline lookup yields CDR1 MDHEN and CDR2 SYDVKM. This CDR3 is 13 amino acids long. V shed 1 base and J shed 3 bases, with 5 bases lying between them.

This clonotype was detected many times. The genes are TRBV5-6 and TRBJ2-1, with 7 bases fitting TRBD2. V shed 4 bases, J shed 6 bases, and the junction held 7 bases outside the gene matches. There are 14 residues in the CDR3. Germline-derived CDR1 and CDR2 are SGHDT and YYEEEE. The CDR3 region is CASSMDWGGNEQFF. CDR3 nucleotide sequence: TGTGCCAGCAGCATGGATTGGGGGGGCAATGAGCAGTTCTTC. Full variable domain (rest looked up from reference TRBV5-6 and TRBJ2-1): DAGVTQSPTHLIKTRGQQVTLRCSPKSGHDTVSWYQQALGQGPQFIFQYYEEEERQRGNFPDRFSGHQFPNYSSELNVNALLLGDSALYLCASSMDWGGNEQFFGPGTRLTVL.

The table lists this clonotype with many counts. The chain recombines TRBV5-1 with TRBJ2-7; D is unresolved. CDR3 length: 14 residues. In germline, CDR1 is SGHRS, CDR2 YFSETQ. Deletions cut 0 bases from V and 2 bases from J, with 9 bases between. CDR3 amino acids: CASSLAPKPYEQYF. CDR3 sequence (DNA): TGCGCCAGCAGCTTGGCTCCCAAGCCCTACGAGCAGTACTTC.

The J gene is TRBJ1-3, the V gene TRBV7-9, with TRBD1 as a possible D gene (5 bases). The germline CDR1 and CDR2 sequences are SEHNR and FQNEAQ (reference sequence). V was pared by 7 bases and J by 4 bases, with 17 bases between. The CDR3 covers 15 residues. The CDR3 DNA follows: TGTGCCAGCACCTTTGGATGGGGGTACGGAAACACCATATATTTT. This codes for CASTFGWGYGNTIYF. The whole variable domain, filled in from reference TRBV7-9 and TRBJ1-3, reads DTGVSQNPRHKITKRGQNVTFRCDPISEHNRLYWYRQTLGQGPEFLTYFQNEAQLEKSRLLSDRFSAERPKGSFSTLEIQRTEQGDSAMYLCASTFGWGYGNTIYFGEGSWLTVV.

This clonotype has at least ten counts. The CDR3, as DNA: TGTGCCTGGAGTGTTTCCGTACAAGAGACCCAGTACTTC. This sequence encodes CAWSVSVQETQYF. The chain links TRBV30 to TRBJ2-5; D not certain. Germline V gene sequence: CDR1 GTSNPN, CDR2 SVGIG (reference sequence). V lost 0 bases, J lost 2 bases, and 7 bases lay in between. The CDR3 length is 13 residues.

In this sample, this clonotype turned up many times. The chain recombines TRBV7-9 with TRBJ1-2; 11 bases align to TRBD1. Trimming cost V 4 bases and J 8 bases; bases outside gene matches: 9. Germline CDR1 and CDR2: SEHNR and FQNEAQ (reference sequence). CDR3 length equals 15 residues. For the CDR3, the DNA is TGTGCCAGCAGCTACTCACCGGACAGGGGGCAGGGCTACACCTTC. Residues: CASSYSPDRGQGYTF.

V usage is TRBV20-1 and J usage is TRBJ1-1, with TRBD1 as a possible D gene (6 bases). This CDR3 region has 12 residues. Trimming left V 7 bases short and J 6 bases short, with 15 bases between. The germline V gene has CDR1 DFQATT and CDR2 SNEGSKA (reference sequence). This CDR3 reads CSVSQGTPEAFF. The CDR3 nucleotides read TGCAGTGTCTCACAGGGAACCCCTGAAGCTTTCTTT.

V and J are TRBV28 and TRBJ1-1; TRBD1 is a possible D gene (6 bases). Germline loops: CDR1 MDHEN, CDR2 SYDVKM. V was trimmed by 7 bases and J by 6 bases, leaving 9 bases between them. This CDR3 region has 11 residues. CDR3 in DNA: TGTGCCAGCAACGAGGGGGCTGAAGCTTTCTTT. Translation gives CASNEGAEAFF.

This clonotype was recorded many times. With a much larger clone just one base away, this may be a read error. The chain couples TRBV11-2 to TRBJ1-6, with D hard to call. Germline CDR1 and CDR2: SGHAT and FQNNGV. The V end lost 1 base, the J end lost 13 bases, and 14 bases lay between the germline ends. The length of the CDR3 is 14 residues. CDR3 in DNA: TGTGCCAGCAGCTTAGGGGCCAGACCAACGCCCCTCCACTTT. Protein sequence: CASSLGARPTPLHF.

About this clonotype: Germline and junction disagree at one end, which may indicate a read error. This chain uses TRBV28 with TRBJ2-1, with TRBD2 matching 10 bases. CDR3 size: 13 residues. Germline CDR1 is MDHEN and CDR2 is SYDVKM. CDR3 sequence reads: CVSWTSGYVEQFF. In nucleotides, the CDR3 is TGTGTCAGCTGGACTAGCGGATACGTGGAGCAGTTCTTC.

V usage is TRBV5-1 and J usage is TRBJ2-7; D is possibly TRBD2 (5 bases). V lost 6 bases and J lost 3, with 10 bases in between. This CDR3 is built from 12 residues. Germline values: CDR1 SGHRS, CDR2 YFSETQ. CDR3: CASTLEGYEQYF. The CDR3 DNA is TGCGCCAGCACCCTAGAGGGCTACGAGCAGTACTTC.

This clonotype showed up many times. The chain carries TRBV3-1 and TRBJ2-3; D ambiguous. This CDR3 spans 14 amino acids. Germline V lookup: CDR1 LGHDT, CDR2 YNNKEL (reference sequence). Trimming left V 1 base short and J 2 bases short, with 7 bases between. The CDR3 DNA sequence: TGTGCCAGCAGCCAAGCTTTCGCCACAGATACGCAGTATTTT. Translating gives CASSQAFATDTQYF.

This clonotype was observed many times. V usage is TRBV6-2 or TRBV6-3 and J usage is TRBJ1-1; D is undetermined. The CDR3 length is 13 residues. Germline values: CDR1 MNHEY, CDR2 SVGEGT. V was cut by 3 bases and J by 3 bases, with 8 bases left in between. CDR3 coding DNA: TGTGCCAGCAGTTATCGAATGGACACTGAAGCTTTCTTT. The encoded protein is CASSYRMDTEAFF.